Below are 27 T cell receptor beta chains sequenced from a single sample in a study of neurological immune-mediated disorders. TCRdb re-called the 5' RACE reads with MiXCR, one entry per CDR3 protein. Of tens of thousands of distinct CDR3 sequences in the sample, roughly 9.5% were seen once. The sequenced material came from PBMCs. The receptors derive from a man aged 50-60 years in good health.

This clonotype was recorded at least ten times. The chain uses TRBV11-1 and TRBJ1-2, with D maybe TRBD1 (5 bases). This CDR3 is 16 amino acids long. The V gene's germline CDR1 is SGHAT and CDR2 FQDESV (reference sequence). The ends were cut back, 5 bases at V and 0 bases at J, with 16 bases in the middle. In DNA form, the CDR3 reads TGTGCCAGCAGCCCAGGGAGGGGCGAAGCTAACTATGGCTACACCTTC. Protein: CASSPGRGEANYGYTF.

This clonotype was seen many times. The rearrangement links TRBV20-1 to TRBJ2-1, with 9 bases aligning to TRBD2. The CDR3 is made up of 22 amino acids. Trimming at V came to 0 bases and at J to 2 bases, leaving 23 bases not matched to a gene. Germline V gene sequence: CDR1 DFQATT, CDR2 SNEGSKA (reference sequence). CDR3 DNA: TGCAGTGCTAGAGAGCCGACTAGCGGTTACCAACTCAGAAGACAAACCTACAATGAGCAGTTCTTC. It is translated as CSAREPTSGYQLRRQTYNEQFF.

The chain uses TRBV18 and TRBJ1-1, with 8 bases aligning to TRBD1. The CDR3 extends over 14 amino acids. V trimming: 4 bases; J trimming: 5 bases; junction bases outside the gene matches: 6. Germline CDR1 reads KGHSH; CDR2 reads LQKENI. The CDR3: CASSQLQGATEAFF. In DNA, the CDR3 is TGTGCCAGCTCACAACTCCAGGGGGCAACTGAAGCTTTCTTT.

This clonotype came up many times. The chain couples TRBV10-2 to TRBJ2-7; 9 nucleotides line up with TRBD2. V lost 3 bases to trimming and J lost 0 bases; unmatched junction nucleotides: 3. Germline V gene lookup returns CDR1 WSHSY and CDR2 SAAADI. CDR3 size: 15 residues. CDR3: CASSDNSGSSYEQYF. CDR3 coding DNA: TGCGCCAGCAGTGACAATAGCGGGAGCTCCTACGAGCAGTACTTC.

This clonotype has a handful of counts. Being one base from a much bigger clone, this may be a read error. This rearrangement joins TRBV10-3 to TRBJ2-5, with D possibly being TRBD1 (5 bases). CDR1 and CDR2 from the germline V gene are ENHRY and SYGVKD. V lost 2 bases to trimming and J lost 5 bases, with 15 bases between them. The CDR3 is made up of 15 amino acids. This CDR3 reads CAISETDKKWETQYF. The CDR3 DNA reads as TGTGCCATCAGTGAGACGGACAAAAAGTGGGAGACCCAGTACTTC.

This clonotype appeared many times. This chain joins TRBV12-3 or TRBV12-4 and TRBJ2-1; 12 bases agree with TRBD2. CDR3 size: 16 residues. V was clipped by 6 bases and J by 5 bases; unmatched bases: 8. This chain's CDR3 is CASRSPSGGAHNEQFF. CDR3 nucleotide sequence: TGTGCCAGCAGGTCCCCTAGCGGGGGGGCACACAATGAGCAGTTCTTC.

This clonotype was found many times. The V and J genes are TRBV7-2 and TRBJ2-7, with D perhaps matching TRBD2 (6 bases). Germline assignment: CDR1 SGHTA and CDR2 FQGNSA. The CDR3 totals 15 residues. V was trimmed by 0 bases and J by 0 bases, leaving 9 bases between them. The CDR3 DNA follows: TGTGCCAGCAGCTTAGCGGCTAGCGTCTCCTACGAGCAGTACTTC. Its translation is CASSLAASVSYEQYF.

This clonotype came up many times. The gene calls are TRBV15 and TRBJ2-5; the D gene is possibly TRBD2 (6 bases). The CDR3 is 16 residues long. Trimming cost V 1 base and J 1 base, with 13 bases left between them. Germline-derived CDR1 and CDR2 are LNHNV and YYDKDF (reference sequence). The CDR3 nucleotides read TGTGCCACCAGCAGAGGTACAGGACTAAGCCAAGAGACCCAGTACTTC. Protein: CATSRGTGLSQETQYF.

Many counts were recorded for this clonotype. The V gene is TRBV18, the J gene TRBJ2-5, with TRBD1 matching 7 bases. The CDR3 totals 14 residues. The trim removed 5 bases at V and 2 bases at J, leaving 5 bases unmatched. Germline V gene lookup returns CDR1 KGHSH and CDR2 LQKENI. For the CDR3, the DNA is TGTGCCAGCTCAGTCCGGGACAGTCAAGAGACCCAGTACTTC. Protein sequence: CASSVRDSQETQYF.

This clonotype was observed many times. The chain links TRBV20-1 to TRBJ2-1; 9 bases line up with TRBD1. Germline V lookup: CDR1 DFQATT, CDR2 SNEGSKA (reference sequence). V lost 3 bases and J lost 8; bases outside the gene matches: 11. The CDR3 is made up of 15 amino acids. The CDR3 region is CSASASGQGNYEQFF. The CDR3, as DNA: TGCAGTGCTAGCGCGTCGGGACAGGGTAATTATGAGCAGTTCTTC.

This clonotype was recorded many times. CDR3 nucleotides: TGTGCCAGTACCCAGTTTTCGGGCAATCAGCCCCAGCATTTT. Translated: CASTQFSGNQPQHF. The rearrangement joins TRBV19 to TRBJ1-5; D is undetermined. CDR3 length equals 14 residues. Germline lookup yields CDR1 LNHDA and CDR2 SQIVND (reference sequence). V lost 7 bases and J lost 2, with 12 bases in between.

Ten or more counts support this clonotype. V and J are TRBV9 and TRBJ1-5; no firm D call. Per the germline V gene, CDR1 is SGDLS and CDR2 is YYNGEE. The CDR3 sequence is 14 residues long. The V gene lost 5 bases and the J gene lost 7 bases, with 16 bases spanning the gap. DNA for the CDR3: TGTGCCAGCAGTGCGTCCCCGGCCGGGCAGCCCCAGCATTTT. Residues: CASSASPAGQPQHF.

There are many counts of this clonotype. V is TRBV2 and J is TRBJ1-1; 8 nucleotides match TRBD1. The germline gives CDR1 SNHLY, CDR2 FYNNEI. V gave up 7 bases and J gave up 4 bases; unmatched junction bases: 8. This CDR3 has 14 residues. CDR3 nucleotides: TGTGCCAGCACCACAGGGGGTTGGGGCACTGAAGCTTTCTTT. This encodes CASTTGGWGTEAFF.

This clonotype was observed at least ten times. The chain recombines TRBV28 with TRBJ2-3; 9 bases are a match to TRBD2. In germline, CDR1 is MDHEN, CDR2 SYDVKM. V shed 10 bases, J shed 6 bases, and the junction held 11 bases outside the gene matches. The CDR3 spans 14 residues. CDR3 in DNA: TGTGCCACTCGTAGCGGGGGCCAGCTGGATACGCAGTATTTT. Its protein product is CATRSGGQLDTQYF.

This clonotype was counted at least ten times. This sequence joins TRBV7-2 and TRBJ2-5, with unresolved D. The V end was cut by 2 bases, the J end by 5 bases, with 12 bases between. The CDR3 runs 14 residues. Germline V gene data show CDR1 as SGHTA and CDR2 as FQGNSA. CDR3 DNA: TGTGCCAGCAGCTTATACAAGTCGAAGGAGACCCAGTACTTC. As protein: CASSLYKSKETQYF.

The chain is built from TRBV11-2 and TRBJ2-2; 14 bases match TRBD2. CDR1 SGHAT and CDR2 FQNNGV come from the germline V gene. The CDR3 is 18 residues long. Trimming cost V 5 bases and J 0 bases; bases outside gene matches: 5. The CDR3 DNA reads as TGTGCCAGCAGCCATAGACTAGCGGGGGGGCCGAACACCGGGGAGCTGTTTTTT. Its protein is CASSHRLAGGPNTGELFF. Full variable domain (missing parts from reference TRBV11-2 and TRBJ2-2): EAGVAQSPRYKIIEKRQSVAFWCNPISGHATLYWYQQILGQGPKLLIQFQNNGVVDDSQLPKDRFSAERLKGVDSTLKIQPAKLEDSAVYLCASSHRLAGGPNTGELFFGEGSRLTVL.

This clonotype was counted ten times or more. This chain joins TRBV5-1 and TRBJ1-5, with D unclear. Germline V gene data show CDR1 as SGHRS and CDR2 as YFSETQ. There are 15 residues in the CDR3. With 4 bases removed from V and 5 bases from J, the gap between germline ends came to 16 bases. In nucleotides, the CDR3 is TGCGCCAGCAGCCCTCAAGGTGGCTCGGATCAGCCCCAGCATTTT. This translates into CASSPQGGSDQPQHF. Drawing the rest from reference TRBV5-1 and TRBJ1-5, the complete variable domain is KAGVTQTPRYLIKTRGQQVTLSCSPISGHRSVSWYQQTPGQGLQFLFEYFSETQRNKGNFPGRFSGRQFSNSRSEMNVSTLELGDSALYLCASSPQGGSDQPQHFGDGTRLSIL.

This clonotype was counted many times. The chain joins TRBV20-1 to TRBJ2-7, with TRBD2 identical over 10 bases. There are 15 residues in the CDR3. With 5 bases clipped from V and 7 bases from J, the junction kept 14 bases outside the gene matches. Germline loops: CDR1 DFQATT, CDR2 SNEGSKA (reference sequence). This CDR3 is CSAPDRLAGVAEQYF. For the CDR3, the DNA is TGCAGTGCTCCTGATCGCCTAGCGGGAGTAGCAGAGCAGTACTTC.

Many counts were recorded for this clonotype. This chain connects TRBV10-3 to TRBJ2-3, with D perhaps TRBD2 (6 bases). The CDR3 spans 12 residues. V lost 8 bases and J 2 bases, leaving 8 bases between the germline ends. Germline V gene sequence: CDR1 ENHRY, CDR2 SYGVKD. The CDR3 spells CAIGGDTDTQYF. Written as DNA, the CDR3 is TGTGCCATCGGAGGGGACACAGATACGCAGTATTTT.

There are many counts of this clonotype. The V gene is TRBV29-1, the J gene TRBJ1-2, with no clear D. Germline V gene data show CDR1 as SQVTM and CDR2 as ANQGSEA. There are 15 residues in the CDR3. V was clipped by 0 bases and J by 4 bases, with 15 bases between them. The CDR3 nucleotides read TGCAGCGTTGAAGATCGAGAGTGGTACAGCTATGGCTACACCTTC. Amino acid sequence: CSVEDREWYSYGYTF.

Points on this clonotype: This could be a read error, since a much larger clone is one nucleotide away. The missing conserved phenylalanine or tryptophan at the end of this CDR3 makes a read error likely. The chain carries TRBV14 and TRBJ2-7, with 7 bases matching TRBD1. Germline CDR1 is SGHDN and CDR2 is FVKESK. J lost 6 bases, V lost 4 bases, and 3 bases had no gene match. CDR3 length equals 12 residues. CDR3 amino acids: CASSLTGIEQYL. The CDR3 DNA follows: TGTGCCAGCAGCCTGACAGGGATCGAGCAGTACTTA.

The sample holds many counts of this clonotype. This chain links TRBV3-1 with TRBJ2-2, with D hard to call. The ends were cut back, 2 bases at V and 3 bases at J, with 13 bases in the middle. Germline CDR1 LGHDT, CDR2 YNNKEL (reference sequence). This CDR3 contains 16 residues. CDR3 region: CASSQSGVRHTGELFF. The CDR3 DNA reads as TGTGCCAGCAGCCAATCCGGTGTCAGACACACCGGGGAGCTGTTTTTT.

This clonotype was observed many times. This chain uses TRBV20-1 with TRBJ2-2; 9 nucleotides align to TRBD2. The CDR3 runs 15 residues. Trimming took 6 bases from V and 4 from J; bases not matched to a gene: 9. Germline V lookup: CDR1 DFQATT, CDR2 SNEGSKA (reference sequence). The CDR3 coding sequence is TGCAGTGCCATCCCGGCTAGCGGGGTCACCGGGGAGCTGTTTTTT. It is translated as CSAIPASGVTGELFF.

Only a few counts were recorded for this clonotype. This chain uses TRBV6-4 with TRBJ2-1; 12 positions match TRBD2. V shed 6 bases and J 7 bases; nucleotides not matched to a gene: 7. Germline V gene lookup returns CDR1 MRHNA and CDR2 SNTAGT. The CDR3 length is 15 residues. The CDR3 loop is CASSLAGGPGNEQFF. The CDR3 bases are TGTGCCAGCAGCCTAGCGGGGGGGCCTGGGAATGAGCAGTTCTTC.

Ten or more counts support this clonotype. This chain joins TRBV20-1 and TRBJ1-1, with TRBD1 identical over 9 bases. CDR3 length: 14 amino acids. CDR1 is DFQATT, CDR2 SNEGSKA, per germline (reference sequence). Trimming at V came to 4 bases and at J to 6 bases, leaving 9 bases not matched to a gene. The CDR3 spells CSAKTGGGMAEAFF. The CDR3 DNA sequence: TGCAGTGCTAAAACAGGGGGCGGTATGGCTGAAGCTTTCTTT.

In this sample, this clonotype turned up many times. The rearrangement joins TRBV5-5 to TRBJ2-2; D gene uncertain. V lost 2 bases to trimming and J lost 5 bases, with 19 bases between them. This CDR3 comprises 17 residues. Germline V gene sequence: CDR1 SGHKS, CDR2 YYEKEE (reference sequence). The CDR3 nucleotides are TGTGCCAGCAGCTTAAGTTCTCAACAGTTTGGGACCGGGGAGCTGTTTTTT. As protein: CASSLSSQQFGTGELFF.

This clonotype showed up just a few times. The chain links TRBV19 to TRBJ2-1; tentative D call: TRBD2 (6 bases). The V end was cut by 2 bases, the J end by 0 bases, with 17 bases between. This CDR3 region has 18 residues. Germline V gene sequence: CDR1 LNHDA, CDR2 SQIVND (reference sequence). CDR3 protein: CASSIRGRGSTSYNEQFF. CDR3 DNA sequence: TGTGCCAGTAGTATACGGGGACGGGGGTCCACCTCCTACAATGAGCAGTTCTTC.